The T cell receptor (beta chain) under discussion was sequenced for a study of T cells in Graves' hyperthyroidism and ophthalmopathy. The germline V gene encodes CDR1 SGHTA and CDR2 FQGNSA. V shed 5 bases and J shed 8 bases, with 13 bases lying between them. The CDR3 contains 14 residues. About this clonotype itself: Its target is not known.

Study-wide results and limits: Among thyroid clonotypes expanded above 0.001, most also appeared in blood.

Amplification yielded TCR beta CDR3 regions, with RNA transcripts as the source. HTBI primers were used for first-round RT-PCR of the TCR CDR3. Via MiXCR, TCRdb re-called the multiplex PCR reads, giving one row per CDR3 protein. The sample lists roughly 500,000 distinct CDR3 sequences, 46% occurring once. This sequence was found in an adult woman with Graves' disease, either hyperthyroidism or ophthalmopathy (not recorded which). Sequencing was carried out using peripheral blood or thyroid tissue (not recorded which). The chain combines TRBV7-2 with TRBJ1-6; maybe TRBD1 (5 bases). The chain's CDR3 is CASSTSWGDSPLHF. CDR3 DNA sequence: TGTGCCAGCAGCACATCGTGGGGCGATTCACCCCTCCACTTT. The variable domain in full, completed from reference TRBV7-2 and TRBJ1-6, reads GAGVSQSPSNKVTEKGKDVELRCDPISGHTALYWYRQSLGQGLEFLIYFQGNSAPDKSGLPSDRFSAERTGGSVSTLTIQRTQQEDSAVYLCASSTSWGDSPLHFGNGTRLTVT.